Shown below are 26 T cell receptor beta chains from a single sample sequenced in a study of T cell changes during pregnancy in multiple sclerosis. Only in-frame clones appear in the TCRdb table, and some are missing; sequencing was by immunoSEQ multiplex PCR. The table records 50,000 to 65,000 clones, about 90% of them present only once. The starting material was CD4+ T cells from peripheral blood mononuclear cells, obtained in the first trimester of pregnancy. The source is a female donor with multiple sclerosis, enrolled in a pregnancy study.

This rearrangement joins TRBV5-4 to TRBJ1-2; a possible D gene is TRBD1 (5 bases). V lost 0 bases and J 2 bases, leaving 5 bases between the germline ends. This CDR3 has 13 amino acids. Germline CDR1 is SGHNT and CDR2 is YYREEE (reference sequence). This CDR3 reads CASSLDRNYGYTF. In DNA form, the CDR3 reads TGTGCCAGCAGCTTGGACAGGAACTATGGCTACACCTTC.

The chain joins TRBV4-3 to TRBJ2-5; D might be TRBD2 (7 bases). This CDR3 spans 15 amino acids. Trimming removed 0 bases from V and 5 bases from J, with 13 bases in between. Germline CDR1 is LGHNA and CDR2 is YSLEER. The CDR3 DNA follows: TGCGCCAGCAGCCAAGATACCAGGGGAGGGGAGACCCAGTACTTC. Its translation is CASSQDTRGGETQYF.

The V and J genes are TRBV7-2 and TRBJ1-1; a possible D gene is TRBD1 (5 bases). V gave up 1 base and J gave up 8 bases, with 14 bases separating them. Germline V gene lookup returns CDR1 SGHTA and CDR2 FQGNSA. CDR3 size: 14 residues. The CDR3 protein is CASSLGGAVTEAFF. In nucleotides, the CDR3 is TGTGCCAGCAGCTTAGGCGGGGCCGTGACCGAAGCTTTCTTT.

This clone was observed a single time. The chain recombines TRBV4-2 with TRBJ1-1; TRBD1 agrees at 8 bases. The V gene end was trimmed by 0 bases and the J gene end by 8 bases; junction bases not matched to a gene: 8. The germline V gene has CDR1 LGHNA and CDR2 YNFKEQ. This CDR3 is 15 amino acids long. In DNA, the CDR3 is TGTGCCAGCAGCCAAGAGGAAGGGACAGGCACGGAAGCTTTCTTT. Translated: CASSQEEGTGTEAFF.

The V call is TRBV28, the J call TRBJ2-7; 9 bases map to TRBD1. The CDR3 has 14 residues. Germline loops: CDR1 MDHEN, CDR2 SYDVKM. V lost 5 bases to trimming and J lost 7 bases; unmatched junction nucleotides: 9. CDR3 amino acids: CASSPGQGMKEQYF. CDR3 DNA sequence: TGTGCCAGCAGTCCGGGACAGGGTATGAAAGAGCAGTACTTC.

In this sample, this clone turned up once. This chain links TRBV10-2 with TRBJ1-2; 9 bases match TRBD1. V lost 0 bases to trimming and J lost 6 bases; unmatched junction nucleotides: 11. The length of the CDR3 is 17 residues. Germline V gene lookup returns CDR1 WSHSY and CDR2 SAAADI. CDR3 protein: CASSESTPGTGTNGYTF. The DNA for the CDR3 is TGCGCCAGCAGTGAGTCGACTCCCGGGACAGGGACGAATGGCTACACCTTC.

The genes are TRBV25-1 and TRBJ2-4; 7 bases agree with TRBD1. V trimming: 0 bases; J trimming: 1 base; junction bases outside the gene matches: 6. Germline CDR1 reads MGHDK; CDR2 reads SYGVNS. This CDR3 comprises 17 residues. The CDR3 DNA follows: TGTGCCAGCAGTGAATATCAGGGGGTTGAGGCCAAAAACATTCAGTACTTC. It translates to CASSEYQGVEAKNIQYF.

The sample holds one count of this clone. This chain links TRBV9 with TRBJ1-2; tentative D call: TRBD1 (5 bases). The V end was cut by 3 bases, the J end by 11 bases, with 17 bases between. Germline loops: CDR1 SGDLS, CDR2 YYNGEE. The CDR3 contains 13 residues. Here the CDR3 DNA reads TGTGCCAGCAGCGGCCTCGAAGGGGCTAGGTACACCTTC. Translated: CASSGLEGARYTF.

This chain connects TRBV7-2 to TRBJ2-5; 8 bases match TRBD2. The CDR3 is made up of 17 amino acids. The J segment lost 5 bases and the V segment lost 1 base, leaving 12 bases of the junction unmatched. CDR1 is SGHTA, CDR2 FQGNSA, per germline. The chain's CDR3 is CASSLDSGRGGRETQYF. The CDR3 nucleotides read TGTGCCAGCAGCTTAGACTCAGGACGGGGGGGCCGGGAGACCCAGTACTTC.

This clone has more than one count but fewer than ten. The chain recombines TRBV13 with TRBJ1-4; TRBD1 matches at 7 bases. In germline, CDR1 is PRHDT, CDR2 FYEKMQ (reference sequence). V lost 6 bases, J lost 7 bases, and 8 bases stayed unmatched. The CDR3 totals 14 residues. CDR3 amino acids: CASRQRTGVEKLFF. The CDR3 DNA is TGTGCCAGCAGACAACGCACAGGGGTTGAAAAACTGTTTTTT.

The chain couples TRBV7-9 to TRBJ2-1, with 9 bases identical to TRBD2. Unmatched junction bases numbered 10, after V lost 1 base and J lost 6 bases. The CDR3 runs to 17 residues. Germline CDR1 and CDR2: SEHNR and FQNEAQ (reference sequence). In nucleotides, the CDR3 is TGTGCCAGCAGCTTAGGAAGGGCGGGGGGGGTCCTCAATGAGCAGTTCTTC. Amino acid sequence: CASSLGRAGGVLNEQFF. The entire variable domain, with the rest obtained from reference TRBV7-9 and TRBJ2-1, is as follows: DTGVSQNPRHKITKRGQNVTFRCDPISEHNRLYWYRQTLGQGPEFLTYFQNEAQLEKSRLLSDRFSAERPKGSFSTLEIQRTEQGDSAMYLCASSLGRAGGVLNEQFFGPGTRLTVL.

This sequence joins TRBV7-2 and TRBJ1-2; tentative D call: TRBD1 (5 bases). Germline-derived CDR1 and CDR2 are SGHTA and FQGNSA. The CDR3 runs 14 residues. Deletions cut 2 bases from V and 4 bases from J, with 11 bases between. The CDR3 is CASSLMGQGYGYTF. The CDR3 DNA sequence: TGTGCCAGCAGCTTAATGGGGCAGGGCTATGGCTACACCTTC.

J is TRBJ1-1 and V is TRBV6-1, with 7 bases identical to TRBD1. Germline V gene sequence: CDR1 MNHNS, CDR2 SASEGT. Unmatched junction bases numbered 4, after V lost 6 bases and J lost 0 bases. The CDR3 covers 14 residues. CDR3 residues: CASRRDSLNTEAFF. The CDR3 bases are TGTGCCAGCAGACGGGACAGTTTGAACACTGAAGCTTTCTTT.

This clone was counted only a few times. The V gene is TRBV9, the J gene TRBJ1-1, with TRBD1 identical over 8 bases. V shed 0 bases and J 1 base; nucleotides not matched to a gene: 5. The germline CDR1 and CDR2 sequences are SGDLS and YYNGEE. This CDR3 region has 16 residues. The CDR3 loop is CASSVATQGANTEAFF. In nucleotides, the CDR3 is TGTGCCAGCAGCGTAGCTACCCAGGGGGCGAACACTGAAGCTTTCTTT.

The chain couples TRBV9 to TRBJ1-3, with D maybe TRBD1 (6 bases). The CDR3 totals 18 residues. V was cut by 3 bases and J by 0 bases, with 19 bases left in between. CDR1 is SGDLS and CDR2 is YYNGEE in the germline V gene. CDR3 DNA sequence: TGTGCCAGCAGCGCCCCCCGCTCGACAGGAACCTCTGGAAACACCATATATTTT. It yields the protein CASSAPRSTGTSGNTIYF.

This clone was counted only a few times. This sequence joins TRBV7-8 and TRBJ2-1, with 9 bases identical to TRBD2. V trimming: 3 bases; J trimming: 9 bases; junction bases outside the gene matches: 3. Germline values: CDR1 SGHVS, CDR2 FQNEAQ. The CDR3 consists of 13 residues. CDR3 DNA: TGTGCCAGCAGCTTGGCGGGGGGGATTGAGCAGTTCTTC. Protein product: CASSLAGGIEQFF.

The sample holds a few counts of this clone. The gene calls are TRBV9 and TRBJ1-1, with a tentative D call TRBD1 (5 bases). The germline V and J ends were trimmed by 4 bases and 0 bases, with 13 bases remaining between them. The CDR3 spans 15 residues. In germline, CDR1 is SGDLS, CDR2 YYNGEE. CDR3 nucleotides: TGTGCCAGCAGCCCCCAGGGACTGATGAACACTGAAGCTTTCTTT. It is translated as CASSPQGLMNTEAFF.

V is TRBV30 and J is TRBJ2-1; weak D call: TRBD2 (5 bases). The CDR3 runs to 11 residues. In germline, CDR1 is GTSNPN, CDR2 SVGIG (reference sequence). V was pared by 1 base and J by 10 bases, with 8 bases between. The DNA of the CDR3 is TGTGCCTGGAGTGCGGGGAACGAGCAGTTCTTC. This gives the protein CAWSAGNEQFF.

The chain couples TRBV10-1 to TRBJ2-1; 7 nucleotides line up with TRBD2. V lost 4 bases to trimming and J lost 5 bases; unmatched junction nucleotides: 26. In germline, CDR1 is WNHNN, CDR2 SYGVQD (reference sequence). The CDR3 runs 21 residues. The CDR3 coding sequence is TGCGCCAGCAGTGGGGGTTTGGGGAGAGATCCGGGACTACAACCACACAATGAGCAGTTCTTC. Its translation: CASSGGLGRDPGLQPHNEQFF.

The J gene is TRBJ1-5, the V gene TRBV6-5; D is unclear. V lost 6 bases to trimming and J lost 3 bases, with 12 bases between them. CDR3 length: 14 amino acids. Germline V gene lookup returns CDR1 MNHEY and CDR2 SVGAGI. The CDR3 DNA sequence: TGTGCCAGCAGCTATCATAGCGACAATCAGCCCCAGCATTTT. Its protein is CASSYHSDNQPQHF.

This chain connects TRBV7-9 to TRBJ2-2, with D unresolved. The CDR3 totals 16 residues. CDR1 SEHNR and CDR2 FQNEAQ come from the germline V gene (reference sequence). V gave up 7 bases and J gave up 1 base, with 16 bases separating them. The DNA of the CDR3 is TGTGCCAGCATTCTCTCCCAGGATGAGAACACCGGGGAGCTGTTTTTT. Amino acid sequence: CASILSQDENTGELFF.

The chain carries TRBV15 and TRBJ2-1; D possibly corresponds to TRBD2 (5 bases). This CDR3 is built from 15 residues. Germline values: CDR1 LNHNV, CDR2 YYDKDF (reference sequence). V lost 1 base and J 2 bases, leaving 9 bases between the germline ends. CDR3 protein: CATSRVRDPYNEQFF. CDR3 in DNA: TGTGCCACCAGCAGAGTTCGGGATCCCTACAATGAGCAGTTCTTC.

The chain uses TRBV11-3 and TRBJ2-1; TRBD1 might be the D (5 bases). The CDR3 spans 13 residues. The V end lost 2 bases, the J end lost 5 bases, and 7 bases lay between the germline ends. Germline V CDR1 and CDR2: SGHNT, YENEEA. The CDR3 sequence: CASSLTRDNEQFF. The CDR3 DNA sequence: TGTGCCAGCAGCTTAACCAGGGACAATGAGCAGTTCTTC. The entire variable domain, with the rest obtained from reference TRBV11-3 and TRBJ2-1, is as follows: EAGVVQSPRYKIIEKKQPVAFWCNPISGHNTLYWYLQNLGQGPELLIRYENEEAVDDSQLPKDRFSAERLKGVDSTLKIQPAELGDSAVYLCASSLTRDNEQFFGPGTRLTVL.

The genes are TRBV4-3 and TRBJ1-2; tentatively, D is TRBD1 (5 bases). V lost 0 bases and J lost 8, with 10 bases in between. The germline V gene encodes CDR1 LGHNA and CDR2 YSLEER. The CDR3 totals 13 residues. As DNA, the CDR3 is TGCGCCAGCAGCCAAGATGGGGCAGGGGGCTACACCTTC. This codes for CASSQDGAGGYTF.

The chain uses TRBV5-1 and TRBJ2-1; 7 nucleotides agree with TRBD1. This CDR3 is 16 amino acids long. V dropped 0 bases and J dropped 2; count of bases not matched to a gene: 5. CDR1 is SGHRS and CDR2 is YFSETQ in the germline V gene. CDR3 sequence (DNA): TGCGCCAGCAGCTTGGAGGGGGCGGTTCCCTACAATGAGCAGTTCTTC. It is translated as CASSLEGAVPYNEQFF.

The rearrangement links TRBV6-1 to TRBJ1-2, with 11 bases identical to TRBD1. Looked up from germline, CDR1 is MNHNS and CDR2 is SASEGT. J was trimmed by 7 bases and V by 3 bases; bases with no gene match: 10. The CDR3 is 16 amino acids. DNA for the CDR3: TGTGCCAGCAGTGACAAGGACAGGGGGCTTCTTGGTGGCTACACCTTC. It specifies CASSDKDRGLLGGYTF.